This TCR beta chain was sequenced for a study of T-cell memory formation after mild COVID-19. CDR1 and CDR2 from the germline V gene are DFQATT and SNEGSKA (reference sequence). CDR3 length equals 15 residues. Deletions cut 5 bases from V and 1 base from J, with 14 bases between. Constant-segment primers and 5'RACE yielded cDNA libraries for TCR alpha and TCR beta, each carrying sample barcodes and UMIs. MiXCR, applied by TCRdb to the 5' RACE reads, yields one record per CDR3 protein. The data show about 130,000 distinct CDR3 sequences, with approximately 15% seen just once and approximately 15% held by the top ten. This clonotype was seen a handful of times.

The source of this sequence is an adult woman who had mild COVID-19 (a few samples of this study predate the infection). Cell type and time point are not known. Specimen: PBMCs or a T cell subset sorted from them (not recorded which). The chain couples TRBV20-1 to TRBJ2-2, with D possibly TRBD1 on 5 matching bases. The CDR3 coding sequence is TGCAGTGCTCTAAGGGCAGGGTGGAACACCGGGGAGCTGTTTTTT. It translates to CSALRAGWNTGELFF.